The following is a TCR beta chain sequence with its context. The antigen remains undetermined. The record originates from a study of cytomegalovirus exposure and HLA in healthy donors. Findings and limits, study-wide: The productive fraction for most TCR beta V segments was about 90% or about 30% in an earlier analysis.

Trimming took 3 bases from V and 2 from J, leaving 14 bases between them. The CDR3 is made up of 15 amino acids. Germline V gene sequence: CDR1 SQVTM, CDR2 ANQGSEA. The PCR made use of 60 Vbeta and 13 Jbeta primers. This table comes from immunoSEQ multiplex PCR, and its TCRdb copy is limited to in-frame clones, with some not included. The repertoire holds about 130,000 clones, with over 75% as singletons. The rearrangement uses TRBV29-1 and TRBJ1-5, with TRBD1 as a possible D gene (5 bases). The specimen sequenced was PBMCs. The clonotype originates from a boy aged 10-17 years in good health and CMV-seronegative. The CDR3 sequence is CSVEIQGGRNQPQHF. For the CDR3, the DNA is TGCAGCGTTGAGATTCAGGGTGGGCGCAATCAGCCCCAGCATTTT.